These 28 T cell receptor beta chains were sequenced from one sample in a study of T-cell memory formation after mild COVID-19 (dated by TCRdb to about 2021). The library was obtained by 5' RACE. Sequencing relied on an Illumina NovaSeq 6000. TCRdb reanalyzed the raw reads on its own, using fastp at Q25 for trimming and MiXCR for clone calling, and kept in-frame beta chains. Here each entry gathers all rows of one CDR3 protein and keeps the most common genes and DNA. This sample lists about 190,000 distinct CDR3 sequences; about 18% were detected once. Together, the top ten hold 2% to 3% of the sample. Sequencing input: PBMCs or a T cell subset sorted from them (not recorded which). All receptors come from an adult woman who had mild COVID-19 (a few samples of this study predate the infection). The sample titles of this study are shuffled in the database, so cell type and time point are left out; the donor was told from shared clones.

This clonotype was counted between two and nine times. The CDR3 spells CSARDQGTANEKLFF. DNA of the CDR3: TGCAGTGCTAGAGATCAGGGAACGGCTAATGAAAAACTGTTTTTT. J is TRBJ1-4 and V is TRBV20-1, with D perhaps matching TRBD1 (5 bases). The CDR3 spans 15 residues. Trimming took 0 bases from V and 3 from J, leaving 11 bases between them. Germline V gives CDR1 DFQATT, CDR2 SNEGSKA (reference sequence).

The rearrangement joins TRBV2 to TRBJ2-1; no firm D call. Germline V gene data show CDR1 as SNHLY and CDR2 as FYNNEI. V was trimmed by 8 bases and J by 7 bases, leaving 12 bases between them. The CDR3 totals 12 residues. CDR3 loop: CASESNVNEQFF. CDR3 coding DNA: TGTGCCAGCGAAAGTAACGTGAATGAGCAGTTCTTC.

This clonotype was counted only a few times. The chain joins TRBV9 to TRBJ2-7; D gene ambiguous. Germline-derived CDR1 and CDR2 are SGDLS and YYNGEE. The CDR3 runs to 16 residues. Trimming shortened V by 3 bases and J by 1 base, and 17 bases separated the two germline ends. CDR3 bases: TGTGCCAGCAGCGCACACGACGGGCTACTATCCTACGAGCAGTACTTC. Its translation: CASSAHDGLLSYEQYF.

The CDR3 DNA follows: TGTGCCAGCAGCTTAGGGGACAGCGGTAGCTACGAGCAGTACTTC. Amino acids: CASSLGDSGSYEQYF. The chain recombines TRBV7-7 with TRBJ2-7; 7 bases fit TRBD1. J was trimmed by 3 bases and V by 1 base; bases with no gene match: 6. The CDR3 has 15 amino acids. Germline V gene lookup returns CDR1 SSHAT and CDR2 FNYEAQ (reference sequence).

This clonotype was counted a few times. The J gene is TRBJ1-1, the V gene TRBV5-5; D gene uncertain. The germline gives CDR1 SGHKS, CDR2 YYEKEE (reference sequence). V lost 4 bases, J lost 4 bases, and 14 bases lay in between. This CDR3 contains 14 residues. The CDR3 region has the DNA TGTGCCAGCAGCGTGGGAGAGAAAGTCACTGAAGCTTTCTTT. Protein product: CASSVGEKVTEAFF.

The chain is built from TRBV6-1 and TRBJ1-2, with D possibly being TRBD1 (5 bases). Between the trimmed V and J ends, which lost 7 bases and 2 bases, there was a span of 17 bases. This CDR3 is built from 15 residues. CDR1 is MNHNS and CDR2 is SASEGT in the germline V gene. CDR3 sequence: CASIPTGRENYGYTF. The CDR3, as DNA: TGTGCCAGCATTCCCACGGGCAGGGAGAACTATGGCTACACCTTC.

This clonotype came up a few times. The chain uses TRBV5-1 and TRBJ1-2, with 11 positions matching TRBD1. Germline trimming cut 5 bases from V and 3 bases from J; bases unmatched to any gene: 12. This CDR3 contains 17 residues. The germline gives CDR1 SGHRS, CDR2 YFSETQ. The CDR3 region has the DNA TGCGCCAGCAGATCTCCCCGGACAGGGGGCTTTGACTATGGCTACACCTTC. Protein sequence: CASRSPRTGGFDYGYTF.

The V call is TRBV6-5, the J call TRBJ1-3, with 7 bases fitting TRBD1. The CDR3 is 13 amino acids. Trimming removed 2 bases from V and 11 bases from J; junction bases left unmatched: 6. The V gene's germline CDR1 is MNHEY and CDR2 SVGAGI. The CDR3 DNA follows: TGTGCCAGCAGTTACGTCGAGGGGGCGGCCATATATTTT. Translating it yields CASSYVEGAAIYF.

The CDR3 nucleotides read TGTGCCAGCAGCGACCGGGACAGCGATCAGCCCCAGCATTTT. Its translation is CASSDRDSDQPQHF. The gene calls are TRBV6-5 and TRBJ1-5, with 7 bases identical to TRBD1. The CDR3 totals 14 residues. J gave up 5 bases and V 6 bases, and 7 bases lay outside the gene matches. Germline-derived CDR1 and CDR2 are MNHEY and SVGAGI.

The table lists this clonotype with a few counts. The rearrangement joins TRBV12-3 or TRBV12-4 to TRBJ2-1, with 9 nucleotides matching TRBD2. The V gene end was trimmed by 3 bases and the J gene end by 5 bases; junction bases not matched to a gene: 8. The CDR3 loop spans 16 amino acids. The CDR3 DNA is TGTGCCAGCAGTTTTTCACGGGCTAGCGGGGACAATGAGCAGTTCTTC. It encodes CASSFSRASGDNEQFF.

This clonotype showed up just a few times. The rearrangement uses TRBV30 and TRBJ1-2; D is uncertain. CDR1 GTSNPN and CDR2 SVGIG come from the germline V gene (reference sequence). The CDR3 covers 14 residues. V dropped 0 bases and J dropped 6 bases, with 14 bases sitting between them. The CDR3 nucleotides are TGTGCCTGGAGTGTACAAGCGGGAGCTCATGGCTACACCTTC. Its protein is CAWSVQAGAHGYTF. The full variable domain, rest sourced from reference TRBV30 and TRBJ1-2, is SQTIHQWPATLVQPVGSPLSLECTVEGTSNPNLYWYRQAAGRGLQLLFYSVGIGQISSEVPQNLSASRPQDRQFILSSKKLLLSDSGFYLCAWSVQAGAHGYTFGSGTRLTVV.

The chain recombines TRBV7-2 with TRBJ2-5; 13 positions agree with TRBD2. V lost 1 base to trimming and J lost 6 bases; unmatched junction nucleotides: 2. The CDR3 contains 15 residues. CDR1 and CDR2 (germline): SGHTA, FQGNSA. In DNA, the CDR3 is TGTGCCAGCAGCTTAGAACTAGCGGGAGGGAAGACCCAGTACTTC. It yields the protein CASSLELAGGKTQYF.

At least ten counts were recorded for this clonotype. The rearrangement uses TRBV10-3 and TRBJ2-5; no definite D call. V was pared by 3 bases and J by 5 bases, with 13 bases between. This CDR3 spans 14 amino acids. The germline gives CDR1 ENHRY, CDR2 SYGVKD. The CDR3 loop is CAISERAGVETQYF. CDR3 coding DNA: TGTGCCATCAGTGAACGGGCTGGGGTGGAGACCCAGTACTTC.

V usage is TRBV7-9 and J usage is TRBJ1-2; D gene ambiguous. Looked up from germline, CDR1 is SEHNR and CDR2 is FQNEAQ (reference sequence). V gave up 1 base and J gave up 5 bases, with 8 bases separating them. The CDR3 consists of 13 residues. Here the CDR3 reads CASSLDRAYGYTF. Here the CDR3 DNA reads TGTGCCAGCAGCTTAGACAGAGCGTATGGCTACACCTTC.

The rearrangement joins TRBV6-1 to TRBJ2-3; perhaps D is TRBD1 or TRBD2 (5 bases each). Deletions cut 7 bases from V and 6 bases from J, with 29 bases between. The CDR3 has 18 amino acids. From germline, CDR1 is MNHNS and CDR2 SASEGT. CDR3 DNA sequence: TGTGCCAGCAACGGCCACATGAGGGGAGCCCTTGGCCAGGATACGCAGTATTTT. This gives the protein CASNGHMRGALGQDTQYF.

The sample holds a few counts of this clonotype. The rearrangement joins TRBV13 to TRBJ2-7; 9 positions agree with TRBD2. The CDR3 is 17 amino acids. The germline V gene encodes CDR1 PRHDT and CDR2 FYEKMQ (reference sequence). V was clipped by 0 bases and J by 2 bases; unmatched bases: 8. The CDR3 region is CASSLGQSSGRPYEQYF. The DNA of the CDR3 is TGTGCCAGCAGCTTAGGCCAGTCCAGCGGGAGGCCCTACGAGCAGTACTTC.

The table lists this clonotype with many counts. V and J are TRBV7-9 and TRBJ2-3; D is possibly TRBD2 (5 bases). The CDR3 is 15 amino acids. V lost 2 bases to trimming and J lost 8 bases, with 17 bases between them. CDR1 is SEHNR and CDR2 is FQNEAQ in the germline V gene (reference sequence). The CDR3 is CASSLWNGMSGTQYF. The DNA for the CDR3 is TGTGCCAGCAGCTTATGGAACGGGATGTCGGGTACGCAGTATTTT.

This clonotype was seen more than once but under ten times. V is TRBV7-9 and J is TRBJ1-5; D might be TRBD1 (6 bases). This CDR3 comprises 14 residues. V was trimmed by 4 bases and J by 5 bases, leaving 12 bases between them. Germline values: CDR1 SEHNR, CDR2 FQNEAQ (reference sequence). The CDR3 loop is CASSSWDTDQPQHF. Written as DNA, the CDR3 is TGTGCCAGCAGCTCCTGGGACACTGATCAGCCCCAGCATTTT.

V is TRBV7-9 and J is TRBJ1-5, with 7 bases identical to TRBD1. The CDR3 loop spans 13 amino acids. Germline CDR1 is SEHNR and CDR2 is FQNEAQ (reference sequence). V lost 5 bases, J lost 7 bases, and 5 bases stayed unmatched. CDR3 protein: CASSVTGVQPQHF. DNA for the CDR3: TGTGCCAGCAGCGTTACAGGGGTCCAGCCCCAGCATTTT. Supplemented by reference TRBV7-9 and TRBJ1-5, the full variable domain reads DTGVSQNPRHKITKRGQNVTFRCDPISEHNRLYWYRQTLGQGPEFLTYFQNEAQLEKSRLLSDRFSAERPKGSFSTLEIQRTEQGDSAMYLCASSVTGVQPQHFGDGTRLSIL.

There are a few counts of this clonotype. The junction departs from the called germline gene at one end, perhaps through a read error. The DNA for the CDR3 is TGCGCCAGCAGCCAAGGGCGGGGACAGGGCTCTTTCTATGCCTACACCTTC. Translating gives CASSQGRGQGSFYAYTF. The genes are TRBV4-1 and TRBJ1-2; 9 positions match TRBD1. Per the germline V gene, CDR1 is MGHRA and CDR2 is YSYEKL. CDR3 length: 17 amino acids.

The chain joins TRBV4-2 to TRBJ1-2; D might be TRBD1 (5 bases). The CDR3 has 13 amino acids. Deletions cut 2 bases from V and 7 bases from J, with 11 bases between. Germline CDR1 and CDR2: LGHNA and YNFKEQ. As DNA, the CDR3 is TGTGCCAGCAGCCAAACGGGGCAGGGTGGCTACACCTTC. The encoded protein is CASSQTGQGGYTF.

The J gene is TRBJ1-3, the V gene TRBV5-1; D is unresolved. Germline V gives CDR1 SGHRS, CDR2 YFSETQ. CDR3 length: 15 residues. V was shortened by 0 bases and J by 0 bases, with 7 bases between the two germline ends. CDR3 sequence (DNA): TGCGCCAGCAGCTTGGAACCGGGCTCTGGAAACACCATATATTTT. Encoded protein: CASSLEPGSGNTIYF. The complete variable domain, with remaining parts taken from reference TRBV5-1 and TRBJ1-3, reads KAGVTQTPRYLIKTRGQQVTLSCSPISGHRSVSWYQQTPGQGLQFLFEYFSETQRNKGNFPGRFSGRQFSNSRSEMNVSTLELGDSALYLCASSLEPGSGNTIYFGEGSWLTVV.

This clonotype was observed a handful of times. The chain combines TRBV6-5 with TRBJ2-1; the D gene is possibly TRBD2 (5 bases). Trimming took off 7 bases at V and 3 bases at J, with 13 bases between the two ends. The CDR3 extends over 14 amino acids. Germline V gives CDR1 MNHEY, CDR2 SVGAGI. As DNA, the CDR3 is TGTGCCAGCACCCCCCCCGGGGTCTACAATGAGCAGTTCTTC. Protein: CASTPPGVYNEQFF.

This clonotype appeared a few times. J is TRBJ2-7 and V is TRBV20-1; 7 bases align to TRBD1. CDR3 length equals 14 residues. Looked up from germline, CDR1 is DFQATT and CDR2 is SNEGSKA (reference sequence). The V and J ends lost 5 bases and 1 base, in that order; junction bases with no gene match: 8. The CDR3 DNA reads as TGCAGTGCTCCAGACAGGGTTAAATCCTACGAGCAGTACTTC. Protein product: CSAPDRVKSYEQYF.

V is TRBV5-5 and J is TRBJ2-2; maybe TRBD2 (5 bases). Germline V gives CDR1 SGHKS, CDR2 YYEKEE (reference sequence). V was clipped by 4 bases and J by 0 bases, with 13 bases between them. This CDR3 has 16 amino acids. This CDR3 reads CASSTPPGTNTGELFF. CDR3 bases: TGTGCCAGCAGCACCCCCCCCGGGACGAACACCGGGGAGCTGTTTTTT. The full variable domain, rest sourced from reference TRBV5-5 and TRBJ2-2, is DAGVTQSPTHLIKTRGQQVTLRCSPISGHKSVSWYQQVLGQGPQFIFQYYEKEERGRGNFPDRFSARQFPNYSSELNVNALLLGDSALYLCASSTPPGTNTGELFFGEGSRLTVL.

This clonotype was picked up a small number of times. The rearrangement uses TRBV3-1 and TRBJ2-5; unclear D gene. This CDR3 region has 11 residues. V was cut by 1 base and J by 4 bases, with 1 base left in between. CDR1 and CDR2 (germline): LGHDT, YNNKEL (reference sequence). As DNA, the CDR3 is TGTGCCAGCAGCCAAGCAGAGACCCAGTACTTC. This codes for CASSQAETQYF.

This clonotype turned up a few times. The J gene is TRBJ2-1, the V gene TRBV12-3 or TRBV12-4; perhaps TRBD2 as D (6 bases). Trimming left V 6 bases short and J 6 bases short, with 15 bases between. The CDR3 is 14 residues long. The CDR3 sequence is CASSPRDLANEQFF. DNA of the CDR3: TGTGCCAGCAGCCCCAGGGACTTGGCCAATGAGCAGTTCTTC.

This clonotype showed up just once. This CDR3 reads CASSAGSGQGNTEAFF. The CDR3 nucleotides read TGCGCCAGCAGCGCGGGCTCTGGACAGGGAAACACTGAAGCTTTCTTT. The chain is built from TRBV5-1 and TRBJ1-1; 8 positions match TRBD1. The trim removed 4 bases at V and 2 bases at J, leaving 10 bases unmatched. The length of the CDR3 is 16 residues. The germline CDR1 and CDR2 sequences are SGHRS and YFSETQ. Drawing the rest from reference TRBV5-1 and TRBJ1-1, the complete variable domain is KAGVTQTPRYLIKTRGQQVTLSCSPISGHRSVSWYQQTPGQGLQFLFEYFSETQRNKGNFPGRFSGRQFSNSRSEMNVSTLELGDSALYLCASSAGSGQGNTEAFFGQGTRLTVV.